Below are 21 T cell receptor beta chains sequenced from a single sample in a study of T cell changes during pregnancy in multiple sclerosis. Using immunoSEQ multiplex PCR, the repertoire was profiled, and TCRdb retains in-frame clones only, with some absent. The sample has tens of thousands of clones, approximately 94% seen once. The sample consisted of CD8+ T cells from peripheral blood mononuclear cells, taken in the third trimester of pregnancy. The receptors shown here come from a female donor with multiple sclerosis, enrolled in a pregnancy study.

The V gene is TRBV27, the J gene TRBJ1-5; D might be TRBD1 (5 bases). The CDR3 contains 14 residues. V lost 8 bases, J lost 3 bases, and 14 bases lay in between. Germline loops: CDR1 MNHEY, CDR2 SMNVEV (reference sequence). The CDR3 nucleotides are TGTGCCAGCGGCCCCACAGGAAACAATCAGCCCCAGCATTTT. Protein sequence: CASGPTGNNQPQHF.

This chain uses TRBV27 with TRBJ1-1, with 9 nucleotides matching TRBD1. There are 15 residues in the CDR3. CDR1 is MNHEY, CDR2 SMNVEV, per germline (reference sequence). Trimming at V came to 3 bases and at J to 3 bases, leaving 5 bases not matched to a gene. Here the CDR3 DNA reads TGTGCCAGCAGTTTGGGGACAGGGAAGGACACTGAAGCTTTCTTT. Its protein is CASSLGTGKDTEAFF.

This chain uses TRBV2 with TRBJ2-7; a weak D match, TRBD1 (6 bases). Germline values: CDR1 SNHLY, CDR2 FYNNEI. This CDR3 comprises 15 residues. V dropped 2 bases and J dropped 6 bases, with 17 bases sitting between them. The chain's CDR3 is CASSELVLSRGEQYF. The CDR3 bases are TGTGCCAGCAGTGAACTGGTCTTGTCCAGGGGCGAGCAGTACTTC.

The chain links TRBV28 to TRBJ1-2, with D unresolved. The CDR3 has 14 amino acids. V was shortened by 7 bases and J by 4 bases, with 16 bases between the two germline ends. Germline CDR1 MDHEN, CDR2 SYDVKM. CDR3 in amino acids: CASIPLTATYGYTF. DNA for the CDR3: TGTGCCAGCATCCCCCTTACAGCCACCTATGGCTACACCTTC.

The J gene is TRBJ2-2, the V gene TRBV6-5; TRBD1 is a possible D gene (6 bases). CDR3 length: 15 amino acids. Deletions cut 3 bases from V and 0 bases from J, with 8 bases between. Germline CDR1 and CDR2: MNHEY and SVGAGI. CDR3 in DNA: TGTGCCAGCAGTTATTACAGGGCGAACACCGGGGAGCTGTTTTTT. This gives the protein CASSYYRANTGELFF.

This CDR3 reads CSVVVGSHEQYF. The DNA of the CDR3 is TGCAGCGTTGTGGTCGGGAGCCACGAGCAGTACTTC. V and J are TRBV29-1 and TRBJ2-7, with D possibly being TRBD2 (6 bases). The germline V and J ends were trimmed by 4 bases and 5 bases, with 12 bases remaining between them. CDR1 SQVTM and CDR2 ANQGSEA come from the germline V gene. The CDR3 is 12 amino acids.

The chain combines TRBV4-1 with TRBJ1-3; 9 bases line up with TRBD1. The V gene end was trimmed by 8 bases and the J gene end by 4 bases; junction bases not matched to a gene: 15. The CDR3 runs to 17 residues. From germline, CDR1 is MGHRA and CDR2 YSYEKL. This chain's CDR3 is CASAMWWGQGSGNTIYF. CDR3 DNA sequence: TGCGCCAGCGCTATGTGGTGGGGACAGGGTTCCGGAAACACCATATATTTT.

The chain recombines TRBV21-1 with TRBJ2-1; TRBD1 is taken as the D call from the table, unchecked against the DNA. TRBV21-1 is tagged as a pseudogene. The CDR3 is made up of 14 amino acids. The CDR3 reads CASSLQGSYNEQFF. As DNA, the CDR3 is TGTGCCAGCAGCTTACAGGGCTCCTACAATGAGCAGTTCTTC.

The sample holds many counts of this clone. The chain links TRBV11-2 to TRBJ1-5; D not certain. The CDR3 runs 16 residues. V gave up 1 base and J gave up 2 bases, with 12 bases separating them. Per germline, CDR1 SGHAT and CDR2 FQNNGV. The CDR3: CASSLVRGRRNQPQHF. The CDR3, as DNA: TGTGCCAGCAGCTTAGTCCGAGGGAGGCGCAATCAGCCCCAGCATTTT.

This sequence joins TRBV11-2 and TRBJ2-3; no clear D. Germline lookup yields CDR1 SGHAT and CDR2 FQNNGV. The CDR3 runs to 13 residues. The ends were cut back, 0 bases at V and 6 bases at J, with 7 bases in the middle. CDR3 sequence (DNA): TGTGCCAGCAGCTTAGATTTCGGGGATACGCAGTATTTT. Translation: CASSLDFGDTQYF.

The gene calls are TRBV5-6 and TRBJ1-2; D perhaps matches TRBD1 (6 bases). V dropped 4 bases and J dropped 3 bases, with 13 bases sitting between them. CDR1 is SGHDT, CDR2 YYEEEE, per germline. The CDR3 is 14 amino acids. CDR3 in amino acids: CASSTQGWDYGYTF. The CDR3 DNA follows: TGTGCCAGCAGCACACAGGGATGGGACTATGGCTACACCTTC.

The chain combines TRBV19 with TRBJ2-1; D ambiguous. The CDR3 loop spans 13 amino acids. Trimming pared 5 bases from V and 7 bases from J, leaving 12 bases between. CDR1 and CDR2 (germline): LNHDA, SQIVND (reference sequence). CDR3: CASSPHSRNEQFF. The CDR3 region has the DNA TGTGCCAGTAGTCCCCACTCCAGGAATGAGCAGTTCTTC. The whole variable domain, remainder taken from reference TRBV19 and TRBJ2-1, is DGGITQSPKYLFRKEGQNVTLSCEQNLNHDAMYWYRQDPGQGLRLIYYSQIVNDFQKGDIAEGYSVSREKKESFPLTVTSAQKNPTAFYLCASSPHSRNEQFFGPGTRLTVL.

By sample fraction, this clone is medium-sized. V gene TRBV6-4 combines with J gene TRBJ2-3; 8 bases are shared with TRBD2. CDR3 length equals 13 residues. V lost 6 bases and J lost 3; bases outside the gene matches: 2. CDR1 and CDR2 (germline): MRHNA, SNTAGT. CDR3 in amino acids: CASSGRETDTQYF. For the CDR3, the DNA is TGTGCCAGCAGCGGGAGGGAGACAGATACGCAGTATTTT.

The rearrangement uses TRBV6-4 and TRBJ2-1, with D maybe TRBD2 (6 bases). Germline CDR1 MRHNA, CDR2 SNTAGT. Trimming left V 3 bases short and J 7 bases short, with 13 bases between. The CDR3 runs to 14 residues. This CDR3 is CASSDGGGGNEQFF. The CDR3 region has the DNA TGTGCCAGCAGTGATGGGGGAGGAGGGAATGAGCAGTTCTTC.

The chain has TRBV4-2 and TRBJ2-7; a possible D gene is TRBD2 (5 bases). Trimming removed 1 base from V and 2 bases from J, with 6 bases in between. The CDR3 has 13 residues. CDR1 and CDR2 from the germline V gene are LGHNA and YNFKEQ. The CDR3, as DNA: TGTGCCAGCAGCCAAGGGGGAGCCTACGAGCAGTACTTC. Its protein is CASSQGGAYEQYF.

V gene TRBV4-1 combines with J gene TRBJ1-1, with TRBD1 as a possible D gene (6 bases). The germline CDR1 and CDR2 sequences are MGHRA and YSYEKL. Trimming removed 1 base at V and 6 bases at J, with 15 bases between. The CDR3 sequence is 15 residues long. The CDR3 coding sequence is TGCGCCAGCAGCCAAGGGATACAGGGAGGGGCTGAAGCTTTCTTT. Amino acid sequence: CASSQGIQGGAEAFF.

The DNA of the CDR3 is TGTGCCAGCAGTCACACTAGCTCCGACTCCTACGAGCAGTACTTC. It encodes CASSHTSSDSYEQYF. The chain uses TRBV6-5 and TRBJ2-7; D may be TRBD2 (6 bases). The V gene's germline CDR1 is MNHEY and CDR2 SVGAGI. With 5 bases removed from V and 0 bases from J, the gap between germline ends came to 14 bases. This CDR3 is 15 amino acids long.

This sequence joins TRBV5-1 and TRBJ2-5; D is ambiguous. Germline CDR1 SGHRS, CDR2 YFSETQ. The V gene lost 1 base and the J gene lost 2 bases, with 9 bases spanning the gap. This CDR3 is 14 amino acids long. The CDR3 bases are TGCGCCAGCAGCTTGTGTTGCAGACAAGAGACCCAGTACTTC. It yields the protein CASSLCCRQETQYF.

J is TRBJ2-1 and V is TRBV28; TRBD2 matches 9 bases. The germline V gene has CDR1 MDHEN and CDR2 SYDVKM. The length of the CDR3 is 17 residues. Trimming took 7 bases from V and 5 from J; bases not matched to a gene: 15. CDR3 sequence: CASTYLRRGRVHNEQFF. The DNA for the CDR3 is TGTGCCAGCACCTACCTCCGCCGCGGGAGGGTCCACAATGAGCAGTTCTTC.

DNA for the CDR3: TGTGCCAGCAGCGATTGGGAGGACTATGGCTACACCTTC. Its protein is CASSDWEDYGYTF. V is TRBV5-5 and J is TRBJ1-2, with D uncertain. Germline assignment: CDR1 SGHKS and CDR2 YYEKEE (reference sequence). This CDR3 has 13 amino acids. The germline V and J ends were trimmed by 4 bases and 3 bases, with 10 bases remaining between them.

The chain uses TRBV5-4 and TRBJ2-7; D uncertain. Looked up from germline, CDR1 is SGHNT and CDR2 is YYREEE (reference sequence). The length of the CDR3 is 12 residues. Trimming left V 2 bases short and J 7 bases short, with 10 bases between. CDR3: CASSFSGLEQYF. The CDR3 DNA reads as TGTGCCAGCAGCTTTTCGGGTTTGGAGCAGTACTTC.